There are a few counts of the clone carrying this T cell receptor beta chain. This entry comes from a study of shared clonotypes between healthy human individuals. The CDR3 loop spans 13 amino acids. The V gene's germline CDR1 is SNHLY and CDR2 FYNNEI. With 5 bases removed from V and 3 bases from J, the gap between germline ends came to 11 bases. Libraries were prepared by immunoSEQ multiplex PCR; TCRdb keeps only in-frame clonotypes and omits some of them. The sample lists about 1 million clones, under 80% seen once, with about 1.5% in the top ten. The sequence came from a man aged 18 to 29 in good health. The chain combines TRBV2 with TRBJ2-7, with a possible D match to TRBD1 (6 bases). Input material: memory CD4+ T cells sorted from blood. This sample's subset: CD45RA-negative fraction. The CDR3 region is CASSPGTIYEQYF. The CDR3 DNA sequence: TGTGCCAGCAGTCCCGGGACAATCTACGAGCAGTACTTC.